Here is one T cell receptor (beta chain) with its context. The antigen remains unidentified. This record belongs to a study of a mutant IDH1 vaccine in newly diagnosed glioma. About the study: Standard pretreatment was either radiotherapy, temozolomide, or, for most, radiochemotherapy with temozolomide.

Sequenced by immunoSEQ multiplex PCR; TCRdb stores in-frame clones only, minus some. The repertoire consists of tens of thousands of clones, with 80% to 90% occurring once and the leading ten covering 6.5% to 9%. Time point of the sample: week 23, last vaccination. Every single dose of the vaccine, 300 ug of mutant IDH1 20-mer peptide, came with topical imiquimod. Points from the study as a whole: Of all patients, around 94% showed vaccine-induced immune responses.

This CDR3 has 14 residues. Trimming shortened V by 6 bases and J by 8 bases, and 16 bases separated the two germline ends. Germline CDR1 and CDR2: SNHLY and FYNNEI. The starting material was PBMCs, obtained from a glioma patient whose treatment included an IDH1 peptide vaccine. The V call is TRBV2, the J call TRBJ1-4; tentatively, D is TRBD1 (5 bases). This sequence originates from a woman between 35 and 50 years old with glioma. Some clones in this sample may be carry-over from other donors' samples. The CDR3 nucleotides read TGTGCCAGCAGCCAGGGTTCGGCCTGGGAAAAACTGTTTTTT. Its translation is CASSQGSAWEKLFF.